The clone carrying this TCR beta chain was counted ten times or more. V lost 4 bases and J lost 4; bases outside the gene matches: 4. The CDR3 length is 14 residues. The germline gives CDR1 MGHDK, CDR2 SYGVNS. This record comes from a study of T cells in Graves' hyperthyroidism and ophthalmopathy. Amplified regions were TCR beta CDR3 sequences from RNA transcripts. The HTBI primer set served for first-round RT-PCR of the TCR CDR3. Each CDR3 protein is one row after TCRdb ran MiXCR on the multiplex PCR reads. Seen here are hundreds of thousands of distinct CDR3 sequences, about 16% observed once, and the top ten hold roughly 20%.

The rearrangement uses TRBV25-1 and TRBJ2-1; TRBD2 matches at 7 bases. The sample consisted of blood. This clonotype was sampled from a woman aged 55-69 years with Graves' ophthalmopathy. CDR3 DNA: TGTGCCAGCAGTGTGCGGGGGAAGTACAATGAGCAGTTCTTC. This translates into CASSVRGKYNEQFF.